This T cell receptor (beta chain) was sequenced in a study of blood T cells in healthy people across ages. Primed by a sample-barcoded 5' primer and a J-beta primer mix, a second PCR proceeded for roughly 7 to 12 cycles. MiXCR was run by TCRdb on the 5' RACE reads, yielding one entry per CDR3 protein. Among more than 700,000 distinct CDR3 sequences listed, about 53% were seen once. The table lists this clonotype with a few counts. Trimming took 3 bases from V and 1 from J, leaving 10 bases between them. Germline V lookup: CDR1 DFQATT, CDR2 SNEGSKA (reference sequence). This CDR3 is built from 13 residues.

The sequenced sample consisted of blood. This TCR came from a man older than 75 in good health. The gene calls are TRBV20-1 and TRBJ2-7; no firm D call. CDR3 region: CSASTRLSYEQYF. The CDR3 bases are TGCAGTGCTAGCACCAGGTTATCCTACGAGCAGTACTTC.